This T cell receptor beta chain was recovered during a study of CD8 T cells in ankylosing spondylitis (dated by TCRdb to about 2017). Turning to the overall study: T cell receptor beta repertoires were profiled in healthy donors and ankylosing spondylitis patients so that disease-linked TCR variants could be found. Peripheral blood was sampled, and synovial fluid was additionally collected from ankylosing spondylitis patients. The full study cohort comprised about 25 ankylosing spondylitis patients and around 100 healthy donors.

This clonotype appeared a few times. This receptor's antigen is unknown. No much larger clone is present one base from it, and per-base qualities are unavailable. Findings and caveats that apply to the study as a whole: The disease-linked clones were reported as significantly enriched in matched synovial fluid samples from ankylosing spondylitis patients. A CD8+ phenotype was shown by the disease-linked clones, which were found at relatively low frequencies in peripheral blood. Some of the motif variants had been reported before in the synovial fluid and blood of reactive arthritis patients, a finding that suggests common disease-initiation mechanisms. Blood from ankylosing spondylitis patients appeared to be characterized by a TCR beta motif made up of eight highly homologous amino acid variants.

Including cysteine and phenylalanine, the CDR3 has 17 amino acids. Of all the DNA, just the CDR3 is kept, 51 bases in frame from base 1. V and J are trimmed by 0 bases and 0 bases, and the gene matches miss 6 bases of the junction. The germline V gene (reference sequence) sets CDR1 to SGHNT and CDR2 to YYREEE. For sequencing, an Illumina HiSeq 2500 was employed. Quantitative 5'-RACE with molecular barcodes was used to prepare TCR beta libraries. The authors' pipeline ran thus. Disease-linked TCR variants were identified with a new computational method built on a probabilistic model of VDJ rearrangement. TCRdb handled the public reads itself, with Q25 trimming in fastp and clone calling in MiXCR, and kept productive beta chains. Every distinct CDR3 protein forms one entry, paired with its most common genes and DNA. TCRdb's processing, not the authors' own work, is the source of the V and J calls. Within this sample are approximately 300,000 distinct CDR3 sequences, with less than 25% of them counted one time only. The ten largest account for approximately 3.7% of the sample.

The chain links TRBV5-4 with TRBJ2-3; TRBD2 aligns with 8 central bases. The sequenced sample consisted of blood, either unsorted or a sorted T cell fraction (not recorded which). The sequence was collected from a female donor with ankylosing spondylitis or in good health (not recorded which). In nucleotide form, the sequence is TGTGCCAGCAGCTTGGCCGGGGGGGGACGGAGCACAGATACGCAGTATTTT. This gives the protein CASSLAGGGRSTDTQYF.